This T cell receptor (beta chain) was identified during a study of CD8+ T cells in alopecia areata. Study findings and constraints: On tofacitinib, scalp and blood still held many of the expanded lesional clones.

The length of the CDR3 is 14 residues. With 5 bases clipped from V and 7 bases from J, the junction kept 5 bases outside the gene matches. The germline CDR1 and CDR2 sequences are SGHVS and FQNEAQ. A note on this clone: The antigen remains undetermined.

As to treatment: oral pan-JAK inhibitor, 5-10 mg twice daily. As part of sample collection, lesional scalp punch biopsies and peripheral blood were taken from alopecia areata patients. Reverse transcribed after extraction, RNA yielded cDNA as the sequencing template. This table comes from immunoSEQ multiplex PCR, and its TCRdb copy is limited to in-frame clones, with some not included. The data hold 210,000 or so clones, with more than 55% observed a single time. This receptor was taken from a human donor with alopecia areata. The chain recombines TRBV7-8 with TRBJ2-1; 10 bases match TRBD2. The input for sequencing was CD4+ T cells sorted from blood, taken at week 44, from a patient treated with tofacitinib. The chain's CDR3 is CASSGTSEGNEQFF. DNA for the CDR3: TGTGCCAGCAGCGGGACTAGCGAGGGTAATGAGCAGTTCTTC. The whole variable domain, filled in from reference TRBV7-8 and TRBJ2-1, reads GAGVSQSPRYKVAKRGQDVALRCDPISGHVSLFWYQQALGQGPEFLTYFQNEAQLDKSGLPSDRFFAERPEGSVSTLKIQRTQQEDSAVYLCASSGTSEGNEQFFGPGTRLTVL.